This is a list of T cell receptor beta chains from one sample in a study of blood T cells in healthy people across ages. TCRdb reprocessed the 5' RACE reads with MiXCR, giving one entry per CDR3 protein. In the table there are around 750,000 distinct CDR3 sequences, about 55% of which are singletons. The sample comprised blood. The receptors stem from a man of 80 years or more in good health. Each CDR3 is given with its conserved first and last residue. D genes are given only for firm matches. Not all rows give a size; the values are once, few, many and, for expanded clones, a class.

CDR3nt: TGCAGCGTTGTGGGTCCCGGGGCCGTAGATACGCAGTATTTT
CDR3aa: CSVVGPGAVDTQYF
v_gene: TRBV29-1
abundance: many
d_gene: NA
j_gene: TRBJ2-3

CDR3nt: TGTGCCAGCAGTGACCACTACCCAGGGAATGAGCAGTTCTTC
CDR3aa: CASSDHYPGNEQFF
v_gene: TRBV2
abundance: NA
d_gene: NA
j_gene: TRBJ2-1

CDR3nt: TGCGCCAGCAGTGCCCTGGACAGGGCCAAAAACATTCAGTACTTC
CDR3aa: CASSALDRAKNIQYF
v_gene: TRBV5-1
abundance: few
d_gene: TRBD1
j_gene: TRBJ2-4

CDR3nt: TGTGCCCTCCGGGACAGGGTCAACACTGAAGCTTTCTTT
CDR3aa: CALRDRVNTEAFF
v_gene: TRBV10-3
abundance: NA
d_gene: TRBD1
j_gene: TRBJ1-1

CDR3nt: TGCGCCAGCAGCTTGGTGGCAGGGACGGCATCGAATGAGCAGTTCTTC
CDR3aa: CASSLVAGTASNEQFF
v_gene: TRBV5-1
abundance: NA
d_gene: NA
j_gene: TRBJ2-1

CDR3nt: TGCAGTGCTGACGGGACTAGCGGGAGCCAAGAGACCCAGTACTTC
CDR3aa: CSADGTSGSQETQYF
v_gene: TRBV20-1
abundance: NA
d_gene: TRBD2
j_gene: TRBJ2-5

CDR3nt: TGCAGTGCTAGAGGCCGGACTAGCGGGAGGCCGCATGAGCAGTTCTTC
CDR3aa: CSARGRTSGRPHEQFF
v_gene: TRBV20-1
abundance: NA
d_gene: TRBD2
j_gene: TRBJ2-1

CDR3nt: TGTGCCAGCAGCTCCCGCCAGGGCGAGCAGTTCTTC
CDR3aa: CASSSRQGEQFF
v_gene: TRBV7-3
abundance: NA
d_gene: NA
j_gene: TRBJ2-1

CDR3nt: TGCAGCGGAACCGGGACAGGGTACTACGAGCAGTACTTC
CDR3aa: CSGTGTGYYEQYF
v_gene: TRBV29-1
abundance: few
d_gene: TRBD1
j_gene: TRBJ2-7

CDR3nt: TGTGCCAGCACCCAGGCAGGGACTAAAGAGACCCAGTACTTC
CDR3aa: CASTQAGTKETQYF
v_gene: TRBV28
abundance: NA
d_gene: TRBD2
j_gene: TRBJ2-5

CDR3nt: TGTGCCACCAGTGACCCCAGGACTAGCCCAAAAGAGACCCAGTACTTC
CDR3aa: CATSDPRTSPKETQYF
v_gene: TRBV24-1
abundance: NA
d_gene: TRBD2
j_gene: TRBJ2-5

CDR3nt: TGTGCCAGCAGTTTAGGGGACACCCACAATGAGCAGTTCTTC
CDR3aa: CASSLGDTHNEQFF
v_gene: TRBV27
abundance: NA
d_gene: NA
j_gene: TRBJ2-1

CDR3nt: TGTGCCAGCAGTTACTTTTTTTCGTACGGCTTTCGGACTAGCGGGAACCCAGAGACCCAGTACTTC
CDR3aa: CASSYFFSYGFRTSGNPETQYF
v_gene: TRBV6-2/TRBV6-3
abundance: NA
d_gene: TRBD2
j_gene: TRBJ2-5

CDR3nt: TGCAGTGCGAACGAACCTCGGGCTTATGGCTACACCTTC
CDR3aa: CSANEPRAYGYTF
v_gene: TRBV20-1
abundance: NA
d_gene: NA
j_gene: TRBJ1-2

CDR3nt: TGCAGTGCTAGGCAGGGGAAAGAGACCAAGTACTTC
CDR3aa: CSARQGKETKYF
v_gene: TRBV20-1
abundance: few
d_gene: NA
j_gene: TRBJ2-5

CDR3nt: TGTGCCAGCAGCTCAGACAGGCTACTCTCCTATAATTCACCCCTCCACTTT
CDR3aa: CASSSDRLLSYNSPLHF
v_gene: TRBV7-8
abundance: NA
d_gene: NA
j_gene: TRBJ1-6

CDR3nt: TGTGCCAGCAGCCAAGATCCGGGGTGGAAGACCCAGTACTTC
CDR3aa: CASSQDPGWKTQYF
v_gene: TRBV3-1
abundance: NA
d_gene: NA
j_gene: TRBJ2-5

CDR3nt: TGCGCCAGCAGCTTAGCAGGGGGGGCCCAAGAGACCCAGTACTTC
CDR3aa: CASSLAGGAQETQYF
v_gene: TRBV5-1
abundance: NA
d_gene: NA
j_gene: TRBJ2-5

CDR3nt: TGCGCCAGCAGCACCGGAGCGGGAGTGGTCTACGAGCAGTACTTC
CDR3aa: CASSTGAGVVYEQYF
v_gene: TRBV5-1
abundance: few
d_gene: TRBD2
j_gene: TRBJ2-7

CDR3nt: TGCAGTGCCCGCAGGGTCAGTTTGTCAGGTTTCTACGAGCAGTACTTC
CDR3aa: CSARRVSLSGFYEQYF
v_gene: TRBV20-1
abundance: NA
d_gene: NA
j_gene: TRBJ2-7